Below, 14 T cell receptor beta chains from the same sample are listed, as sequenced in a study of T cell changes during pregnancy in multiple sclerosis (dated 2019 in TCRdb). Receptor libraries were prepared by the immunoSEQ multiplex PCR assay. The source is immuneACCESS, and TCRdb retained only in-frame sequences with V and J called. Part of the clones is not carried over; for the studies checked, unresolved V genes explain less than half of this, and the remainder is unexplained. The sample yields 55,000 to 95,000 clones; approximately 94% were counted once. The biggest ten clones account for roughly 2.1% of the sample. The specimen comprised peripheral blood, sampled in the second trimester of pregnancy. The receptors shown here come from a female donor in good health, enrolled as a control in a pregnancy study.

This sequence joins TRBV10-3 and TRBJ1-1; D gene ambiguous. The CDR3 totals 11 residues. With 2 bases removed from V and 11 bases from J, the gap between germline ends came to 9 bases. Per germline, CDR1 ENHRY and CDR2 SYGVKD. The CDR3 DNA reads TGTGCCATCAGTGAGGGAGGGCAGGCTTTCTTT. Amino acids: CAISEGGQAFF.

The CDR3 loop reads CASSELGGAPETQYF. DNA for the CDR3: TGCGCCAGCAGTGAGTTGGGGGGGGCCCCAGAGACCCAGTACTTC. V is TRBV10-1 and J is TRBJ2-5; D perhaps matches TRBD2 (7 bases). The CDR3 extends over 15 amino acids. Trimming cost V 1 base and J 4 bases, with 13 bases left between them. CDR1 is WNHNN and CDR2 is SYGVQD in the germline V gene (reference sequence).

V is TRBV29-1 and J is TRBJ2-2, with TRBD1 matching over 12 bases. The CDR3 loop spans 17 amino acids. J was trimmed by 3 bases and V by 7 bases; bases with no gene match: 12. Germline V CDR1 and CDR2: SQVTM, ANQGSEA. CDR3 loop: CSAKARDRGQYTGELFF. Here the CDR3 DNA reads TGCAGCGCCAAGGCCCGGGACAGGGGGCAATACACCGGGGAGCTGTTTTTT.

The CDR3 coding sequence is TGTGCCAGCACCCGGTCCTCTGGGGCCAACGTCCTGACTTTC. Translation: CASTRSSGANVLTF. The chain joins TRBV2 to TRBJ2-6; unclear D gene. Trimming removed 7 bases at V and 0 bases at J, with 7 bases between. The CDR3 consists of 14 residues. Germline CDR1 is SNHLY and CDR2 is FYNNEI.

The chain combines TRBV2 with TRBJ1-5, with D hard to call. V was shortened by 2 bases and J by 10 bases, with 18 bases between the two germline ends. The CDR3 loop spans 15 amino acids. Germline CDR1 and CDR2: SNHLY and FYNNEI. CDR3 sequence (DNA): TGTGCCAGCAGTGAACGGAGGGCAGGCCATTTTCCCCAGCATTTT. Amino acids: CASSERRAGHFPQHF.

Only one count was recorded for this clone. This chain uses TRBV27 with TRBJ1-2; the match to TRBD1 covers 8 bases. The CDR3 runs 19 residues. V was clipped by 0 bases and J by 3 bases; unmatched bases: 15. The germline V gene encodes CDR1 MNHEY and CDR2 SMNVEV (reference sequence). The CDR3 spells CASSLSAANRGNRYYGYTF. The CDR3 bases are TGTGCCAGCAGTTTATCGGCTGCAAACAGGGGGAACCGTTACTATGGCTACACCTTC.

This clone was detected once. This chain uses TRBV30 with TRBJ1-3, with a weak D call TRBD1 (5 bases). CDR1 GTSNPN and CDR2 SVGIG come from the germline V gene (reference sequence). The CDR3 consists of 14 residues. V was clipped by 0 bases and J by 3 bases, with 9 bases between them. CDR3 loop: CAWSVQGGGNTIYF. In DNA, the CDR3 is TGTGCCTGGAGTGTTCAGGGTGGTGGAAACACCATATATTTT.

The chain recombines TRBV18 with TRBJ1-1; D remains unclear. This CDR3 has 13 residues. Germline loops: CDR1 KGHSH, CDR2 LQKENI. V lost 2 bases to trimming and J lost 2 bases, with 6 bases between them. The DNA of the CDR3 is TGTGCCAGCTCACCAAGCCCCAACACTGAAGCTTTCTTT. Its translation is CASSPSPNTEAFF.

The chain has TRBV6-5 and TRBJ2-4, with 7 bases that match TRBD1. V was clipped by 7 bases and J by 8 bases; unmatched bases: 11. Germline loops: CDR1 MNHEY, CDR2 SVGAGI. The CDR3 sequence is 14 residues long. DNA of the CDR3: TGTGCCAGCAAACCGGGACAGTTATGGGACATTCAGTACTTC. Protein product: CASKPGQLWDIQYF.

This chain links TRBV19 with TRBJ1-6, with 9 positions matching TRBD1. The length of the CDR3 is 14 residues. Germline CDR1 and CDR2: LNHDA and SQIVND (reference sequence). The V gene end was trimmed by 7 bases and the J gene end by 9 bases; junction bases not matched to a gene: 7. The DNA for the CDR3 is TGTGCCAGTACGACGGGACAGGGAATTTCACCCCTCCACTTT. It codes for CASTTGQGISPLHF.

Of note for this clone: A junction end diverges from the germline sequence, so it may reflect a read error. This chain uses TRBV7-7 with TRBJ2-7; 13 bases map to TRBD2. Germline-derived CDR1 and CDR2 are SSHAT and FNYEAQ (reference sequence). The CDR3 is 15 amino acids. CDR3 region: CASSLGLAGVDEQYF. The CDR3 bases are TGTGCTAGCAGCTTAGGACTAGCGGGGGTCGACGAGCAGTACTTC.

For the CDR3, the DNA is TGTGCCAGCAGCTTAGCGGGGGGGACGATCGGTGGCTACACCTTC. Translation gives CASSLAGGTIGGYTF. The chain recombines TRBV7-9 with TRBJ1-2; a possible D gene is TRBD1 (5 bases). The germline V gene has CDR1 SEHNR and CDR2 FQNEAQ (reference sequence). Trimming shortened V by 0 bases and J by 7 bases, and 15 bases separated the two germline ends. The CDR3 is made up of 15 amino acids.

This clone came up once. The chain joins TRBV10-3 to TRBJ2-7, with TRBD1 matching 8 bases. With V trimmed by 3 bases and J by 0 bases, 13 bases remained unmatched. The CDR3 is made up of 18 amino acids. Germline V lookup: CDR1 ENHRY, CDR2 SYGVKD. Written as DNA, the CDR3 is TGTGCCATCAGTGATGATTCCCGGACAGGACAGGGCTCCTACGAGCAGTACTTC. Protein sequence: CAISDDSRTGQGSYEQYF.

The V call is TRBV28, the J call TRBJ2-3; perhaps TRBD2 as D (6 bases). CDR1 MDHEN and CDR2 SYDVKM come from the germline V gene. V dropped 3 bases and J dropped 1 base, with 8 bases sitting between them. The CDR3 totals 14 residues. The CDR3, as DNA: TGTGCCAGCAGTTTGTGGGGGGGCACAGATACGCAGTATTTT. Its protein product is CASSLWGGTDTQYF.